This entry lists 11 T cell receptor beta chains sequenced from one sample in a study of cytomegalovirus exposure and HLA in healthy donors. PCR primers comprised 60 Vbeta and 13 Jbeta primers. Clones were sequenced by immunoSEQ multiplex PCR, and TCRdb holds only the in-frame ones, with some missing. The table lists roughly 180,000 clones, 84% of them singletons. The material sequenced was PBMCs. The receptors come from a young man in good health and CMV-seronegative.

This rearrangement joins TRBV7-9 to TRBJ2-1, with 9 positions matching TRBD2. The CDR3 contains 16 residues. Trimming removed 5 bases from V and 2 bases from J; junction bases left unmatched: 7. Germline V gives CDR1 SEHNR, CDR2 FQNEAQ (reference sequence). In DNA form, the CDR3 reads TGTGCCAGCAGCCCGGGGGCGGGAGGGCCCTACAATGAGCAGTTCTTC. Translating it yields CASSPGAGGPYNEQFF.

The rearrangement uses TRBV5-6 and TRBJ2-3, with 10 bases aligning to TRBD1. Germline-derived CDR1 and CDR2 are SGHDT and YYEEEE. V lost 0 bases, J lost 2 bases, and 3 bases stayed unmatched. The CDR3 consists of 16 residues. The CDR3 coding sequence is TGTGCCAGCAGCTTGGGGGGACAGGGGTTCACAGATACGCAGTATTTT. The encoded protein is CASSLGGQGFTDTQYF. Variable domain in full (rest from reference TRBV5-6 and TRBJ2-3): DAGVTQSPTHLIKTRGQQVTLRCSPKSGHDTVSWYQQALGQGPQFIFQYYEEEERQRGNFPDRFSGHQFPNYSSELNVNALLLGDSALYLCASSLGGQGFTDTQYFGPGTRLTVL.

This chain uses TRBV6-5 with TRBJ2-7, with a tentative D call TRBD2 (6 bases). The CDR3 runs to 12 residues. With 6 bases removed from V and 3 bases from J, the gap between germline ends came to 9 bases. Germline values: CDR1 MNHEY, CDR2 SVGAGI. The CDR3, as DNA: TGTGCCAGCAGCAACGGGGGCTACGAGCAGTACTTC. This gives the protein CASSNGGYEQYF.

This chain connects TRBV18 to TRBJ1-1; 8 nucleotides line up with TRBD1. Germline V gene data show CDR1 as KGHSH and CDR2 as LQKENI. The CDR3 is made up of 15 amino acids. V gave up 5 bases and J gave up 4 bases; unmatched junction bases: 9. This CDR3 reads CASSSTQGVTTEAFF. CDR3 in DNA: TGTGCCAGCTCATCGACACAGGGGGTAACCACTGAAGCTTTCTTT.

This clone has a single count. This chain connects TRBV25-1 to TRBJ2-3, with D possibly TRBD1 on 5 matching bases. Germline assignment: CDR1 MGHDK and CDR2 SYGVNS. The CDR3 contains 14 residues. The germline V and J ends were trimmed by 5 bases and 2 bases, with 11 bases remaining between them. CDR3 sequence reads: CASSPPDNTDTQYF. Written as DNA, the CDR3 is TGTGCCAGCAGTCCCCCGGACAACACAGATACGCAGTATTTT. The whole variable domain, remainder taken from reference TRBV25-1 and TRBJ2-3, is EADIYQTPRYLVIGTGKKITLECSQTMGHDKMYWYQQDPGMELHLIHYSYGVNSTEKGDLSSESTVSRIRTEHFPLTLESARPSHTSQYLCASSPPDNTDTQYFGPGTRLTVL.

This rearrangement joins TRBV6-1 to TRBJ2-6; 8 bases fit TRBD1. J gave up 2 bases and V 10 bases, and 4 bases lay outside the gene matches. Germline CDR1 reads MNHNS; CDR2 reads SASEGT. The CDR3 sequence is 14 residues long. DNA of the CDR3: TGTGCCACACGGACAGGGACTGGGGCCAACGTCCTGACTTTC. As protein: CATRTGTGANVLTF.

This chain links TRBV9 with TRBJ1-1; maybe TRBD1 (6 bases). Germline V gives CDR1 SGDLS, CDR2 YYNGEE. The CDR3 is made up of 14 amino acids. Trimming stripped 4 bases from V and 3 bases from J, with 13 bases between. The CDR3: CASSLNRVDTEAFF. The CDR3 bases are TGTGCCAGCAGCTTGAACAGGGTCGACACTGAAGCTTTCTTT.

The rearrangement joins TRBV4-2 to TRBJ2-7, with 8 positions matching TRBD2. The CDR3 is made up of 15 amino acids. Germline V lookup: CDR1 LGHNA, CDR2 YNFKEQ. V shed 1 base and J 0 bases; nucleotides not matched to a gene: 2. The CDR3 sequence is CASSQAAGVSYEQYF. In nucleotides, the CDR3 is TGTGCCAGCAGCCAAGCAGCGGGGGTCTCCTACGAGCAGTACTTC.

The V gene is TRBV15, the J gene TRBJ2-3; 8 positions agree with TRBD2. From germline, CDR1 is LNHNV and CDR2 YYDKDF (reference sequence). The V and J ends lost 1 base and 5 bases, in that order; junction bases with no gene match: 5. The CDR3 loop spans 15 amino acids. The CDR3 here is CATSRVREGVDTQYF. In DNA form, the CDR3 reads TGTGCCACCAGCAGAGTCCGGGAGGGGGTAGATACGCAGTATTTT. The variable domain in full, with the rest retrieved from reference TRBV15 and TRBJ2-3, is DAMVIQNPRYQVTQFGKPVTLSCSQTLNHNVMYWYQQKSSQAPKLLFHYYDKDFNNEADTPDNFQSRRPNTSFCFLDIRSPGLGDTAMYLCATSRVREGVDTQYFGPGTRLTVL.

This chain joins TRBV2 and TRBJ2-7; D uncertain. There are 17 residues in the CDR3. The V gene's germline CDR1 is SNHLY and CDR2 FYNNEI. V shed 2 bases and J shed 5 bases, with 22 bases lying between them. The CDR3 loop reads CASSEKYFRVRPHEQYF. The CDR3, as DNA: TGTGCCAGCAGTGAAAAGTATTTCCGAGTCAGGCCCCACGAGCAGTACTTC.

The rearrangement joins TRBV30 to TRBJ1-2; D gene uncertain. CDR1 GTSNPN and CDR2 SVGIG come from the germline V gene (reference sequence). Trimming took off 3 bases at V and 0 bases at J, with 11 bases between the two ends. The CDR3 consists of 14 residues. CDR3 sequence reads: CAWRGTATNYGYTF. The DNA for the CDR3 is TGTGCCTGGAGGGGCACGGCGACTAACTATGGCTACACCTTC.